This T cell receptor beta chain originates from a study of shared clonotypes between healthy human individuals. Study findings and constraints: The authors sampled blood alone, and tissue repertoires likely differ.

About this clone itself: Its specificity is not known.

The naive CD8 subset, CD45RO-negative cells positively selected for CCR7, excluded terminally differentiated effector memory CD45RA+ cells. Per germline, CDR1 WSHSY and CDR2 SAAADI. The length of the CDR3 is 13 residues. V lost 2 bases and J 7 bases, leaving 12 bases between the germline ends. In the original workflow: Quality scores were absent from the junction-only immunoSEQ sequences, so filtering differed. Libraries were prepared by immunoSEQ multiplex PCR; TCRdb keeps only in-frame clonotypes and omits some of them. The DNA gave D and trimming, while V, J and clone size come from that table. The repertoire holds about 2 million clones, about 95% seen once, with approximately 1.2% in the top ten.

The material sequenced was naive CD8+ T cells sorted from blood. This receptor was identified in a young man in good health. This rearrangement joins TRBV10-2 to TRBJ2-7; D unclear. The chain's CDR3 is CASSEPGPREQYF. CDR3 bases: TGCGCCAGCAGTGAGCCGGGCCCGAGAGAGCAGTACTTC.